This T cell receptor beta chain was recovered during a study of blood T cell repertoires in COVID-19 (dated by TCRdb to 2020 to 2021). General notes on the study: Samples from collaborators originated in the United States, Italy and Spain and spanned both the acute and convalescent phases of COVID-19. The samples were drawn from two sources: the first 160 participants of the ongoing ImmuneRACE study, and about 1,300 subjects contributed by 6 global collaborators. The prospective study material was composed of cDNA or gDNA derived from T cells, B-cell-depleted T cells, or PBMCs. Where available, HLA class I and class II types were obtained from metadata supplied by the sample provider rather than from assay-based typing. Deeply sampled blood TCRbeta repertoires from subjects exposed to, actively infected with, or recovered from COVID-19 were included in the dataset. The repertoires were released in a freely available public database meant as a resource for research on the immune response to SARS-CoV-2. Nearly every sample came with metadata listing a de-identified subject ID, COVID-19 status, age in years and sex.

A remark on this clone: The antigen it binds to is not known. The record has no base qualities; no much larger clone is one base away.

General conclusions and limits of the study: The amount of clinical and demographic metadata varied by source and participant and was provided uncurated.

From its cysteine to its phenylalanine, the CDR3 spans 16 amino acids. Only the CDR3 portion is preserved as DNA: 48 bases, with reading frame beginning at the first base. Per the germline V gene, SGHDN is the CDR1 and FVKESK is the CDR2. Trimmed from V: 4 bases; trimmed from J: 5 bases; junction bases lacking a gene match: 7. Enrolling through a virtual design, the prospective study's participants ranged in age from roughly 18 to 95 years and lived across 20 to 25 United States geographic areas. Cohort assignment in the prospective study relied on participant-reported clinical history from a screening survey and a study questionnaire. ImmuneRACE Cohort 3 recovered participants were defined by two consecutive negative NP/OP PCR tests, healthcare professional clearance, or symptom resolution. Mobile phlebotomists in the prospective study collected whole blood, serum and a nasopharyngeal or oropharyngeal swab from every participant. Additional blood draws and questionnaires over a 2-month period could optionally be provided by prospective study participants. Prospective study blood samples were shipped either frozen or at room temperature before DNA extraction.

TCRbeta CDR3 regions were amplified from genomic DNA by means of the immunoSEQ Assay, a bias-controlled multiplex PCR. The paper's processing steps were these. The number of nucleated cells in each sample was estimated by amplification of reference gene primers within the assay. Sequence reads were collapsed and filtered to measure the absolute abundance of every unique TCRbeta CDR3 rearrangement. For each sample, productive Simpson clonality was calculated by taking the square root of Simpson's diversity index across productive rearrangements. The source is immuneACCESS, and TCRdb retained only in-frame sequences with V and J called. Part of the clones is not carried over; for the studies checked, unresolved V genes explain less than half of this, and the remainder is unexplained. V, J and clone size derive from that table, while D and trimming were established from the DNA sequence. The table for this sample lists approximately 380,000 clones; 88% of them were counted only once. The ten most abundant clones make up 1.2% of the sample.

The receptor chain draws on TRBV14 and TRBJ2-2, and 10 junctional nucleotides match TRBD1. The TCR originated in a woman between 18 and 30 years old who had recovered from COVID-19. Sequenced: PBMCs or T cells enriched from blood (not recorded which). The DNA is TGTGCCAGCAGCCTGCTTCCGGGACAGGGGACCGGGGAGCTGTTTTTT. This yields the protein CASSLLPGQGTGELFF.